The entry below gives a single TCR beta chain sequence along with its context. No antigen is known for it. Base qualities are missing; no much larger clone stands one base away. The cysteine opens and the phenylalanine closes a CDR3 of 17 amino acids. Only the CDR3 DNA is retained, 51 bases long and in frame from the first base. A distance of 10 bases separates the germline ends of V and J, which lose 1 base and 0 bases respectively. Based on the germline V gene (reference sequence), the CDR1 and CDR2 sequences are LGHDT and YNNKEL. The collaborating institutions used their own protocols to collect whole blood in K2EDTA tubes. Collaborator samples were shipped for TCRbeta analysis as frozen whole blood, isolated PBMCs, or DNA extracted from either sample type. This entry belongs to a study of blood T cell repertoires in COVID-19 (dated by TCRdb to the early 2020s). General notes on the study: The collaborator samples originated in the United States, Italy and Spain and spanned the acute and convalescent phases of COVID-19. Where HLA class I and class II types were available, the types were taken from metadata supplied by the sample provider, not from assay-based typing. Samples were obtained from the ongoing ImmuneRACE study (first 160 participants) and from 1,200 or so subjects provided by 6 global collaborators. The dataset comprised deeply sampled blood TCRbeta repertoires from subjects exposed to, actively infected with, or recovered from COVID-19. Nearly every sample came with metadata listing a de-identified subject ID, COVID-19 status, age in years and sex. The material from the prospective study consisted of cDNA or gDNA derived from T cells, B-cell-depleted T cells, or PBMCs. The repertoires were released in a freely available public database meant as a resource for research on the immune response to SARS-CoV-2. Broad study findings and their caveats: The amount of clinical and demographic metadata varied by source and participant and was provided uncurated.

TCRbeta CDR3 regions were amplified from genomic DNA by means of the immunoSEQ Assay, a bias-controlled multiplex PCR. Turning to the authors' computational methods: Within the assay, amplification of reference gene primers was used to estimate how many nucleated cells each sample contained. To quantify the absolute abundance of each unique TCRbeta CDR3 rearrangement, sequence reads were collapsed and filtered. For each sample, productive Simpson clonality was calculated as the square root of Simpson's diversity index across productive rearrangements. This is the immuneACCESS table as TCRdb keeps it, with only in-frame sequences that have V and J called. A part of the clones is gone; compared with another copy, unresolved V genes explain less than half, and the rest is unexplained. V and J calls and clone size follow that table, whereas D and trimming were derived from the DNA. Recorded for this sample are approximately 89,000 clones; around 96% of them occurred a single time. The ten largest clones take up 3.5% to 5% of the sample.

The chain was built from TRBV3-1 (or the pseudogene TRBV3-2) and TRBJ2-6; TRBD1 might be the D gene, on 5 matching bases. This TCR was sampled from a human donor with active COVID-19. The donor label of this sample is uncertain. Sequenced material: peripheral blood. The DNA sequence is as follows: TGTGCCAGCAGCCAAGCAGGACACCGCTCTGGGGCCAACGTCCTGACTTTC. Translated, this is CASSQAGHRSGANVLTF.